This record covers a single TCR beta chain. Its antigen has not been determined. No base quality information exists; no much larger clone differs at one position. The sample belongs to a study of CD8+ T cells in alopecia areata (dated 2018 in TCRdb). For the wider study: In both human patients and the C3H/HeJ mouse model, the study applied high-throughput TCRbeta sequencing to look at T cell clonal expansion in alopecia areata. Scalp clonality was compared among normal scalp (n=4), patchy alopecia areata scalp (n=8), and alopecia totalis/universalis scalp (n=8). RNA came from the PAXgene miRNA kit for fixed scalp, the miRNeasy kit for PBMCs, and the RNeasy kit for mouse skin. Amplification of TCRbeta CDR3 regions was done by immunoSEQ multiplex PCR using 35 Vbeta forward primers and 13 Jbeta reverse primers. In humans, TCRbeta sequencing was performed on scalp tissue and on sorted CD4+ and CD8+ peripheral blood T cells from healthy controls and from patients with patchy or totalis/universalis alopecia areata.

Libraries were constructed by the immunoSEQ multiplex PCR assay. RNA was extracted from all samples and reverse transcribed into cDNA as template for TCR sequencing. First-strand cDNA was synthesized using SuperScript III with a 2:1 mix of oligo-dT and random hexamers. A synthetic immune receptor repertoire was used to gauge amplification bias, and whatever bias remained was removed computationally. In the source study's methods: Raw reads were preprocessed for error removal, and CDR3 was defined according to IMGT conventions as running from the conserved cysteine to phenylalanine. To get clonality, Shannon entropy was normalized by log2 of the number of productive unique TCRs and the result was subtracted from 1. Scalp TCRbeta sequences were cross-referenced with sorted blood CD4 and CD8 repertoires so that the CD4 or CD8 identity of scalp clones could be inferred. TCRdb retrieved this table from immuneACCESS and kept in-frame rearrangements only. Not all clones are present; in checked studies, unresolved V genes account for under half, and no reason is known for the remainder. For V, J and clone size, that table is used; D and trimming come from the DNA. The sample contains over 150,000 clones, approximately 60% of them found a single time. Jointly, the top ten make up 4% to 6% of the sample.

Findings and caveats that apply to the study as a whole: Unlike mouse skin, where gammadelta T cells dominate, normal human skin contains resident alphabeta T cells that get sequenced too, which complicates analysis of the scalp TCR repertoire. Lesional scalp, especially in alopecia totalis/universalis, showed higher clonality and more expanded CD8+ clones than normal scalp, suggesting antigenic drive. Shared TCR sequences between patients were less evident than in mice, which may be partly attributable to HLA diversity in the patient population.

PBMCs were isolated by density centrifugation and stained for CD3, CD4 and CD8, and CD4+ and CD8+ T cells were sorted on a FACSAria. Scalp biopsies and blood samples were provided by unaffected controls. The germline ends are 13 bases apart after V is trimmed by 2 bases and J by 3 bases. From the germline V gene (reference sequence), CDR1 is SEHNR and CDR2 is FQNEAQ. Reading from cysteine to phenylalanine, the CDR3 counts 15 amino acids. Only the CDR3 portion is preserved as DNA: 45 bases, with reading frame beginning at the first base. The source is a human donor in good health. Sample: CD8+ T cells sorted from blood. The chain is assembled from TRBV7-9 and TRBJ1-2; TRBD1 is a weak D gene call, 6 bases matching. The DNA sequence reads TGTGCCAGCAGCTTACCTCAGGGGCCCCACTATGGCTACACCTTC. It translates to CASSLPQGPHYGYTF. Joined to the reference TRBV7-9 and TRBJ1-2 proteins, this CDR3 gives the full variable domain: DTGVSQNPRHKITKRGQNVTFRCDPISEHNRLYWYRQTLGQGPEFLTYFQNEAQLEKSRLLSDRFSAERPKGSFSTLEIQRTEQGDSAMYLCASSLPQGPHYGYTFGSGTRLTVV.